The rows below give T cell receptor beta chains drawn from one sample of a study of T cells in Graves' hyperthyroidism and ophthalmopathy. MiXCR, applied by TCRdb to the multiplex PCR reads, yields one record per CDR3 protein. The table records a few hundred thousand distinct CDR3 sequences, approximately 44% of them present only once. The sample was peripheral blood or thyroid tissue (not recorded which). Receptor source: an adult woman with Graves' disease, either hyperthyroidism or ophthalmopathy (not recorded which). CDR3s include the opening cysteine and the closing phenylalanine or tryptophan. The D gene is left open where the match is weak. Some rows have no size entry. The others give once, few or many, or a class for an expanded clone.

j_gene | abundance | d_gene | v_gene | CDR3aa | CDR3nt
TRBJ2-7 | NA | TRBD2 | TRBV28 | CASRIRTSGNYEQYF | TGTGCCAGCAGAATCCGTACTAGCGGGAACTACGAGCAGTACTTC
TRBJ2-7 | NA | NA | TRBV20-1 | CSARSPLRGNHDQYF | TGCAGTGCTAGATCCCCGTTACGGGGGAACCACGATCAGTACTTC
TRBJ1-3 | NA | NA | TRBV6-2/TRBV6-3 | CALRQENTIYF | TGTGCCTTACGACAGGAGAACACCATATATTTT
TRBJ2-7 | few | NA | TRBV29-1 | CSVEGPTAREQYF | TGCAGCGTTGAAGGCCCTACGGCTCGCGAGCAGTACTTC
TRBJ2-7 | many | NA | TRBV6-5 | CASSYSNATGYYEQYF | TGTGCCAGCAGTTACTCGAACGCAACGGGGTACTACGAGCAGTACTTC
TRBJ2-7 | many | NA | TRBV12-3/TRBV12-4 | CASSKSSSPYEQYF | TGTGCCAGCAGCAAATCATCCAGCCCCTACGAGCAGTACTTC
TRBJ1-1 | many | NA | TRBV7-8 | CASSLGLRNTEAFF | TGTGCCAGCAGCTTAGGACTACGAAACACTGAAGCTTTCTTT
TRBJ2-7 | many | TRBD1 | TRBV7-9 | CASSRTGGSYEQYF | TGTGCCAGCAGCCGGACAGGGGGTTCCTACGAGCAGTACTTC
TRBJ2-2 | many | NA | TRBV2 | CASTLTTDSGELFF | TGTGCCAGCACCCTTACAACCGATAGCGGGGAGCTGTTTTTT
TRBJ2-7 | many | TRBD2 | TRBV29-1 | CSVEGGGLAGGYEQYF | TGCAGCGTTGAAGGGGGGGGCTTAGCGGGGGGCTACGAGCAGTACTTC
TRBJ2-7 | NA | NA | TRBV10-2 | CASRDPARRLLYEQYF | TGCGCCAGCAGAGACCCCGCCAGGCGGTTACTCTACGAGCAGTACTTC
TRBJ1-2 | few | NA | TRBV7-9 | CASSPGDRPNYGYTF | TGTGCCAGCAGCCCGGGGGACCGACCTAACTATGGCTACACCTTC
TRBJ2-1 | NA | TRBD2 | TRBV7-8 | CASSSGLAGVREQFF | TGTGCCAGCAGTTCCGGACTAGCGGGAGTTCGCGAGCAGTTCTTC
TRBJ2-5 | NA | NA | TRBV15 | CATSSNRVRAQTQYF | TGTGCCACCAGCAGCAACAGGGTGAGGGCCCAGACCCAGTACTTC
TRBJ1-5 | many | TRBD1 | TRBV6-5 | CASRRQGSYQPQHF | TGTGCCAGCAGGAGACAGGGGTCCTATCAGCCCCAGCATTTT
TRBJ2-2 | NA | NA | TRBV20-1 | CSYKVGATGELFF | TGCAGCTATAAGGTGGGGGCGACCGGGGAGCTGTTTTTT
TRBJ1-5 | NA | NA | TRBV29-1 | CSVGGRGNQPQHF | TGCAGCGTTGGAGGCAGGGGAAATCAGCCCCAGCATTTT
TRBJ2-1 | NA | TRBD1 | TRBV7-2 | CASSQDRGSYNEQFF | TGTGCCAGCAGCCAAGACAGGGGATCCTACAATGAGCAGTTCTTC
TRBJ1-6 | many | TRBD1 | TRBV5-1 | CASSPQGNNSPLHF | TGCGCCAGCAGCCCACAGGGGAATAATTCACCCCTCCACTTT
TRBJ1-1 | many | NA | TRBV11-2 | CASSPKHVLGLGEAFF | TGTGCCAGCAGCCCTAAACACGTCCTCGGGTTGGGTGAAGCTTTCTTT
TRBJ1-2 | many | NA | TRBV5-1 | CASSPRDSKGYGYTF | TGCGCCAGCAGCCCCCGGGACTCCAAGGGCTATGGCTACACCTTC
TRBJ2-7 | few | TRBD1 | TRBV6-1 | CASSEGVWGTGSYEQYF | TGTGCCAGCAGTGAAGGTGTGTGGGGGACAGGCTCCTACGAGCAGTACTTC
TRBJ2-7 | NA | TRBD2 | TRBV6-1 | CASSEGLAGDFLHEQYF | TGTGCCAGCAGTGAGGGACTAGCGGGAGATTTTCTACACGAGCAGTACTTC
TRBJ2-5 | NA | NA | TRBV7-8 | CASSKGRTPYF | TGTGCCAGCAGCAAAGGACGGACCCCGTACTTC